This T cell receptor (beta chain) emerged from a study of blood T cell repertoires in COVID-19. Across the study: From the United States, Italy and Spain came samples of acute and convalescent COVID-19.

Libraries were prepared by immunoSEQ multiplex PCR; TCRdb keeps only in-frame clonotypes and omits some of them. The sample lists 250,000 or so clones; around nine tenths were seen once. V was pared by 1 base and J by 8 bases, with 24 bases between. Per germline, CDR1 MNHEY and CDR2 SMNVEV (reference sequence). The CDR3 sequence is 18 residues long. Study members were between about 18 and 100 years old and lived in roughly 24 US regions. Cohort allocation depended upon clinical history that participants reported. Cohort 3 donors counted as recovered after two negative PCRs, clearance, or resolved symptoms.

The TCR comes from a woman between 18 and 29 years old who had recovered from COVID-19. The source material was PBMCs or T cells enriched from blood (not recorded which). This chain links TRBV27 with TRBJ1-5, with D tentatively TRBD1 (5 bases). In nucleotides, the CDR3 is TGTGCCAGCAGTTTATGGGGCAAAAGTTCAACCCTTGGGGAGCCCCAGCATTTT. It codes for CASSLWGKSSTLGEPQHF.